This section outlines one TCR beta chain sequence together with its context. Its antigen is still unknown. These data are taken from a study of OX40 agonist ivuxolimab in advanced cancers. Broader study findings: At 0.1 to 3.0 mg/kg, CD4+ and CD8+ blood T cells expanded clonally by week 6. Specificity for antigen went undetermined in the expanded peripheral T cells. Among the nonresponders, some also had low normalized T-cell clonal expansion.

CDR3 size: 10 residues. V was cut by 2 bases and J by 4 bases, with 0 bases left in between. Germline V gene lookup returns CDR1 SGHKS and CDR2 YYEKEE (reference sequence). Measured with immunoSEQ multiplex PCR; TCRdb has only the in-frame clones, and not every one. The sample contains approximately 66,000 clones, approximately 86% of which appear only once. Sequenced material: CD4+ or CD8+ T cells sorted from blood, taken in a trial of the OX40 agonist ivuxolimab. The sequence was obtained from an adult with an advanced solid tumor such as melanoma, head and neck, liver or kidney cancer. The J gene is TRBJ2-5, the V gene TRBV5-5, with D hard to call. The CDR3 region is CASSLETQYF. Written as DNA, the CDR3 is TGTGCCAGCAGCTTAGAGACCCAGTACTTC. The full variable domain, completed using reference TRBV5-5 and TRBJ2-5, is DAGVTQSPTHLIKTRGQQVTLRCSPISGHKSVSWYQQVLGQGPQFIFQYYEKEERGRGNFPDRFSARQFPNYSSELNVNALLLGDSALYLCASSLETQYFGPGTRLLVL.